These 31 T cell receptor beta chains originate from one sample sequenced in a study of blood T cell repertoires in COVID-19. Repertoires were generated with immunoSEQ multiplex PCR, while TCRdb's copy carries only in-frame clones and drops some. Here the sample spans 250,000 to 350,000 clones, 75% to 90% being singletons. The sample taken for sequencing was peripheral blood. These receptor sequences come from a young man with acute or convalescent COVID-19.

V gene TRBV3-1 (or the pseudogene TRBV3-2) combines with J gene TRBJ2-3; TRBD2 might be the D (6 bases). The CDR3 is 16 residues long. Trimming cost V 5 bases and J 0 bases, with 15 bases left between them. CDR1 and CDR2 (germline): LGHDT, YNNKEL (reference sequence). CDR3 DNA sequence: TGTGCCAGCAGCGAGGTATTGGGGGGTAGCACAGATACGCAGTATTTT. This encodes CASSEVLGGSTDTQYF.

The chain links TRBV7-9 to TRBJ1-4; D is possibly TRBD1 (5 bases). Germline CDR1 SEHNR, CDR2 FQNEAQ (reference sequence). Between the trimmed V and J ends, which lost 5 bases and 10 bases, there was a span of 11 bases. The length of the CDR3 is 12 residues. CDR3 DNA sequence: TGTGCCAGCAGCCGACCGGGGGGAAAACTGTTTTTT. Translation: CASSRPGGKLFF.

CDR3 nucleotide sequence: TGTGCCAGTAGTATAATCGACAGGGGGGAAAATCAGCCCCAGCATTTT. Amino acid sequence: CASSIIDRGENQPQHF. This chain links TRBV19 with TRBJ1-5; TRBD1 agrees at 9 bases. Germline V gene sequence: CDR1 LNHDA, CDR2 SQIVND (reference sequence). The V and J ends lost 2 bases and 4 bases, in that order; junction bases with no gene match: 6. The CDR3 covers 16 residues. Filled out from reference TRBV19 and TRBJ1-5, the complete variable domain reads DGGITQSPKYLFRKEGQNVTLSCEQNLNHDAMYWYRQDPGQGLRLIYYSQIVNDFQKGDIAEGYSVSREKKESFPLTVTSAQKNPTAFYLCASSIIDRGENQPQHFGDGTRLSIL.

There are a few counts of this clone. V usage is TRBV28 and J usage is TRBJ1-1, with D possibly TRBD1 on 6 matching bases. The germline V and J ends were trimmed by 9 bases and 4 bases, with 18 bases remaining between them. The CDR3 runs to 14 residues. CDR1 and CDR2 from the germline V gene are MDHEN and SYDVKM. CDR3 DNA sequence: TGTGCCAGTTTTCCCCAGGGGCGGGTCACTGAAGCTTTCTTT. Amino acids: CASFPQGRVTEAFF. The full variable domain, in which reference TRBV28 and TRBJ1-1 provide the parts outside the CDR3, is DVKVTQSSRYLVKRTGEKVFLECVQDMDHENMFWYRQDPGLGLRLIYFSYDVKMKEKGDIPEGYSVSREKKERFSLILESASTNQTSMYLCASFPQGRVTEAFFGQGTRLTVV.

The gene calls are TRBV10-3 and TRBJ1-3, with D perhaps matching TRBD1 (5 bases). V was shortened by 4 bases and J by 4 bases, with 17 bases between the two germline ends. The CDR3 extends over 16 amino acids. Germline V gene data show CDR1 as ENHRY and CDR2 as SYGVKD. The CDR3 sequence is CAISGAGFSRGNTIYF. Here the CDR3 DNA reads TGTGCCATCAGTGGCGCAGGGTTTTCGAGGGGAAACACCATATATTTT.

This chain connects TRBV7-6 to TRBJ1-3, with TRBD1 as a possible D gene (5 bases). The CDR3 is made up of 15 amino acids. Trimming took 5 bases from V and 9 from J, leaving 20 bases between them. The germline gives CDR1 SGHVS, CDR2 FNYEAQ. DNA for the CDR3: TGTGCCAGCAGCGAGGTCGCAGGGTCTATGGGCACCATATATTTT. This sequence encodes CASSEVAGSMGTIYF.

This chain joins TRBV7-9 and TRBJ2-3; D might be TRBD2 (5 bases). The CDR3 is 14 amino acids. Trimming removed 3 bases from V and 6 bases from J, with 13 bases in between. Germline assignment: CDR1 SEHNR and CDR2 FQNEAQ (reference sequence). The CDR3 region is CASSLRALGDTQYF. The CDR3 bases are TGTGCCAGCAGCTTGAGGGCCCTGGGGGATACGCAGTATTTT.

The chain joins TRBV4-1 to TRBJ1-2; D unresolved. The CDR3 has 14 amino acids. Germline V gene lookup returns CDR1 MGHRA and CDR2 YSYEKL. V lost 5 bases and J lost 7, with 17 bases in between. CDR3 sequence: CASSAIEVMGGYTF. The CDR3 nucleotides are TGCGCCAGCAGCGCTATTGAGGTCATGGGTGGCTACACCTTC.

The chain employs TRBV24-1 and TRBJ1-2; no reliable D call. The V gene's germline CDR1 is KGHDR and CDR2 SFDVKD. Trimming removed 4 bases from V and 4 bases from J, with 15 bases in between. This CDR3 contains 15 residues. The CDR3, as DNA: TGTGCCACCAGTGACTACAGACACGGCTTCTATGGCTACACCTTC. This translates into CATSDYRHGFYGYTF.

This clone was counted a single time. The chain carries TRBV30 and TRBJ2-1; 7 bases are a match to TRBD2. This CDR3 contains 15 residues. Unmatched junction bases numbered 14, after V lost 4 bases and J lost 8 bases. Germline loops: CDR1 GTSNPN, CDR2 SVGIG (reference sequence). Here the CDR3 DNA reads TGTGCCTGGATGGGCGGGAGCTGGTCTGTGGATGAGCAGTTCTTC. Encoded protein: CAWMGGSWSVDEQFF.

The gene calls are TRBV19 and TRBJ2-2; D is possibly TRBD1 (6 bases). Trimming pared 3 bases from V and 4 bases from J, leaving 18 bases between. This CDR3 has 17 amino acids. The V gene's germline CDR1 is LNHDA and CDR2 SQIVND (reference sequence). In DNA, the CDR3 is TGTGCCAGTAGTATCCTGAGGGGGTGGGGAACCACCGGGGAGCTGTTTTTT. Translating it yields CASSILRGWGTTGELFF.

The CDR3 loop reads CASSPPTKTGPHLYEQYF. The DNA for the CDR3 is TGTGCCAGCAGTCCTCCTACCAAGACAGGACCTCACCTCTACGAGCAGTACTTC. The V call is TRBV6-6, the J call TRBJ2-7, with a possible D match to TRBD1 (6 bases). This CDR3 spans 18 amino acids. V was trimmed by 5 bases and J by 3 bases, leaving 26 bases between them. Germline-derived CDR1 and CDR2 are MNHNY and SVGAGI (reference sequence).

This chain's CDR3 is CASRQGSSGNTIYF. In DNA form, the CDR3 reads TGTGCCAGCAGACAGGGGAGCTCTGGAAACACCATATATTTT. V and J are TRBV6-6 and TRBJ1-3; 7 bases agree with TRBD1. The CDR3 sequence is 14 residues long. Trimming took 6 bases from V and 0 from J; bases not matched to a gene: 2. The V gene's germline CDR1 is MNHNY and CDR2 SVGAGI (reference sequence).

The chain uses TRBV5-1 and TRBJ2-1, with 8 bases that match TRBD1. Trimming took 1 base from V and 4 from J; bases not matched to a gene: 10. The CDR3 spans 17 residues. In germline, CDR1 is SGHRS, CDR2 YFSETQ. CDR3 loop: CASSLISSGGLYNEQFF. As DNA, the CDR3 is TGCGCCAGCAGCTTGATTAGTTCAGGGGGCCTATACAATGAGCAGTTCTTC.

This chain connects TRBV4-2 to TRBJ1-3, with D unclear. V was pared by 0 bases and J by 0 bases, with 3 bases between. The CDR3 contains 14 residues. CDR1 and CDR2 (germline): LGHNA, YNFKEQ. CDR3 amino acids: CASSQDISGNTIYF. The CDR3, as DNA: TGTGCCAGCAGCCAAGATATCTCTGGAAACACCATATATTTT.

Here the CDR3 reads CASSQVRDSGNTIYF. The CDR3 DNA reads as TGCGCCAGCAGCCAAGTCAGGGACTCTGGAAACACCATATATTTT. The V call is TRBV4-1, the J call TRBJ1-3; tentatively, D is TRBD1 (5 bases). CDR1 is MGHRA, CDR2 YSYEKL, per germline. With 1 base removed from V and 0 bases from J, the gap between germline ends came to 7 bases. This CDR3 has 15 amino acids.

V is TRBV28 and J is TRBJ1-5; 7 nucleotides agree with TRBD1. CDR3 size: 13 residues. Germline lookup yields CDR1 MDHEN and CDR2 SYDVKM. Trimming took 7 bases from V and 7 from J; bases not matched to a gene: 7. The CDR3 coding sequence is TGTGCCAGCACTGTGGACAGGAGACAGCCCCAGCATTTT. This gives the protein CASTVDRRQPQHF.

Worth noting for this clone: This sample also contains other DNA sequences that code for the same CDR3. The CDR3 here is CASSLTSYEQYF. Here the CDR3 DNA reads TGTGCCAGCAGCTTAACAAGCTACGAGCAGTACTTC. V usage is TRBV11-2 and J usage is TRBJ2-7; D remains unclear. Germline V CDR1 and CDR2: SGHAT, FQNNGV. Trimming removed 2 bases from V and 3 bases from J, with 5 bases in between. This CDR3 is 12 amino acids long. Full variable domain (rest looked up from reference TRBV11-2 and TRBJ2-7): EAGVAQSPRYKIIEKRQSVAFWCNPISGHATLYWYQQILGQGPKLLIQFQNNGVVDDSQLPKDRFSAERLKGVDSTLKIQPAKLEDSAVYLCASSLTSYEQYFGPGTRLTVT.

The chain employs TRBV28 and TRBJ1-1, with D unclear. Between the trimmed V and J ends, which lost 5 bases and 2 bases, there was a span of 15 bases. The germline V gene has CDR1 MDHEN and CDR2 SYDVKM. The CDR3 runs to 15 residues. The CDR3 region has the DNA TGTGCCAGCAGTCCCTATCCCTATATTAACACTGAAGCTTTCTTT. This codes for CASSPYPYINTEAFF.

The chain employs TRBV28 and TRBJ1-4, with D possibly TRBD1 on 5 matching bases. Trimming took off 1 base at V and 3 bases at J, with 6 bases between the two ends. This CDR3 contains 14 residues. Germline V gene data show CDR1 as MDHEN and CDR2 as SYDVKM. This CDR3 is CASSLSGPNEKLFF. Written as DNA, the CDR3 is TGTGCCAGCAGTTTATCAGGGCCTAATGAAAAACTGTTTTTT.

The chain couples TRBV5-1 to TRBJ2-7; D unclear. Germline assignment: CDR1 SGHRS and CDR2 YFSETQ. The V end was cut by 3 bases, the J end by 0 bases, with 10 bases between. The CDR3 runs 14 residues. CDR3 in DNA: TGCGCCAGCAGCTACGACACCTCCTCCTACGAGCAGTACTTC. Its protein product is CASSYDTSSYEQYF.

V gene TRBV6-6 combines with J gene TRBJ2-7; TRBD1 matches at 9 bases. CDR3 length: 15 amino acids. Per germline, CDR1 MNHNY and CDR2 SVGAGI (reference sequence). V shed 4 bases and J 2 bases; nucleotides not matched to a gene: 6. CDR3 sequence (DNA): TGTGCCAGCAGTTTCTCGGGACAGGGAGCCTACGAGCAGTACTTC. It codes for CASSFSGQGAYEQYF.

V and J are TRBV29-1 and TRBJ2-5; D may be TRBD2 (7 bases). This CDR3 spans 12 amino acids. CDR1 and CDR2 from the germline V gene are SQVTM and ANQGSEA. The V end lost 6 bases, the J end lost 5 bases, and 13 bases lay between the germline ends. CDR3 nucleotides: TGCAGCGTGGGCGAGGGGGGGGAGACCCAGTACTTC. Translating gives CSVGEGGETQYF.

V is TRBV12-3 or TRBV12-4 and J is TRBJ1-1; D is ambiguous. V lost 5 bases, J lost 7 bases, and 14 bases lay in between. The CDR3 extends over 13 amino acids. The CDR3 nucleotides read TGTGCCAGCAGTCCAGCAGGTTCGCTTGAAGCTTTCTTT. It codes for CASSPAGSLEAFF.

The chain employs TRBV7-9 and TRBJ1-2; a weak D match, TRBD1 (6 bases). Germline values: CDR1 SEHNR, CDR2 FQNEAQ (reference sequence). The CDR3 length is 15 residues. V was pared by 2 bases and J by 7 bases, with 17 bases between. CDR3: CASSLTSQGILGYTF. For the CDR3, the DNA is TGTGCCAGCAGCTTAACTTCCCAGGGGATCCTTGGCTACACCTTC.

This clone was observed a handful of times. This sequence joins TRBV5-1 and TRBJ2-2, with 7 positions matching TRBD1. CDR1 SGHRS and CDR2 YFSETQ come from the germline V gene. Trimming removed 4 bases from V and 0 bases from J; junction bases left unmatched: 9. The CDR3 has 17 residues. The CDR3 spells CASSRMDRLANTGELFF. The CDR3 coding sequence is TGCGCCAGCAGCAGGATGGACAGGCTTGCGAACACCGGGGAGCTGTTTTTT.

The chain joins TRBV28 to TRBJ2-2; a possible D gene is TRBD2 (6 bases). V was shortened by 0 bases and J by 0 bases, with 14 bases between the two germline ends. CDR3 size: 18 residues. The germline CDR1 and CDR2 sequences are MDHEN and SYDVKM. CDR3 region: CASSLWGGGRANTGELFF. In DNA, the CDR3 is TGTGCCAGCAGTTTATGGGGGGGTGGCAGGGCGAACACCGGGGAGCTGTTTTTT.

The V call is TRBV5-1, the J call TRBJ1-6; possibly TRBD1 for D (6 bases). V shed 0 bases and J shed 5 bases, with 9 bases lying between them. CDR1 is SGHRS and CDR2 is YFSETQ in the germline V gene. This CDR3 is built from 15 residues. In DNA form, the CDR3 reads TGCGCCAGCAGCTTGGGACAGGTGGATAATTCACCCCTCCACTTT. Translation gives CASSLGQVDNSPLHF.

The chain couples TRBV11-2 to TRBJ1-4; D is unresolved. Germline V gene lookup returns CDR1 SGHAT and CDR2 FQNNGV. V was pared by 5 bases and J by 8 bases, with 18 bases between. The CDR3 extends over 15 amino acids. The CDR3 spells CASSPFEGGHEKLFF. The CDR3 nucleotides read TGTGCCAGCAGCCCCTTCGAGGGCGGGCACGAAAAACTGTTTTTT.

This chain uses TRBV5-5 with TRBJ1-6, with D perhaps matching TRBD1 (5 bases). Germline loops: CDR1 SGHKS, CDR2 YYEKEE (reference sequence). V was trimmed by 0 bases and J by 8 bases, leaving 15 bases between them. The CDR3 sequence is 16 residues long. CDR3 residues: CASSLGAGIFDSPLHF. Written as DNA, the CDR3 is TGTGCCAGCAGCTTGGGGGCAGGGATTTTTGATTCACCCCTCCACTTT.

CDR3 nucleotide sequence: TGTGCCAGCAGCCACAGGGAGACCCAGTACTTC. This gives the protein CASSHRETQYF. The chain is built from TRBV3-1 (or the pseudogene TRBV3-2) and TRBJ2-5; D is undetermined. Germline CDR1 reads LGHDT; CDR2 reads YNNKEL (reference sequence). The CDR3 runs to 11 residues. Between the trimmed V and J ends, which lost 3 bases and 5 bases, there was a span of 4 bases.